These 8 T cell receptor beta chains came from one sample sequenced in a study of OX40 agonist ivuxolimab in advanced cancers. Sequencing was performed with immunoSEQ multiplex PCR; in TCRdb, only in-frame clones are kept and a portion is missing. The sample has fewer than 80,000 clones; roughly 86% are singletons. The sequences come from CD4+ or CD8+ T cells sorted from blood, collected in a trial of the OX40 agonist ivuxolimab. These receptors were obtained from an adult with an advanced solid tumor such as melanoma, head and neck, liver or kidney cancer.

The chain uses TRBV6-5 and TRBJ1-5; D remains unclear. CDR1 MNHEY and CDR2 SVGAGI come from the germline V gene. V lost 0 bases, J lost 6 bases, and 9 bases lay in between. The CDR3 extends over 14 amino acids. This CDR3 reads CASSYSVEGQPQHF. Here the CDR3 DNA reads TGTGCCAGCAGTTACTCGGTCGAGGGTCAGCCCCAGCATTTT.

The chain combines TRBV5-6 with TRBJ2-1; 10 bases are shared with TRBD2. CDR3 size: 16 residues. V shed 5 bases and J 4 bases; nucleotides not matched to a gene: 9. CDR1 and CDR2 (germline): SGHDT, YYEEEE. As DNA, the CDR3 is TGTGCCAGCAGTTCTTGGACTAGCGGAAAATACAATGAGCAGTTCTTC. Its protein is CASSSWTSGKYNEQFF.

The chain is built from TRBV7-2 and TRBJ1-5; 11 bases map to TRBD1. CDR1 and CDR2 from the germline V gene are SGHTA and FQGNSA. The CDR3 runs to 16 residues. Losses at the gene ends were 4 bases for V and 1 base for J; bases not matched to a gene: 3. The CDR3, as DNA: TGTGCCAGCAGCTGGACAGGGGGCAAGAGCAATCAGCCCCAGCATTTT. As protein: CASSWTGGKSNQPQHF.

The V gene is TRBV11-1, the J gene TRBJ2-1; D remains ambiguous. There are 14 residues in the CDR3. The germline V gene has CDR1 SGHAT and CDR2 FQDESV (reference sequence). V shed 5 bases and J shed 5 bases, with 13 bases lying between them. This chain's CDR3 is CASSPGRAHNEQFF. CDR3 nucleotide sequence: TGTGCCAGCAGCCCCGGCCGGGCCCACAATGAGCAGTTCTTC.

The V and J genes are TRBV6-1 and TRBJ2-2; TRBD1 matches 9 bases. Per the germline V gene, CDR1 is MNHNS and CDR2 is SASEGT. This CDR3 has 14 residues. Losses at the gene ends were 10 bases for V and 3 bases for J; bases not matched to a gene: 6. Here the CDR3 DNA reads TGTGCCACTCGGGACAGGGCGGACACCGGGGAGCTGTTTTTT. Its protein is CATRDRADTGELFF.

The chain combines TRBV7-9 with TRBJ2-7; 7 nucleotides line up with TRBD1. Looked up from germline, CDR1 is SEHNR and CDR2 is FQNEAQ (reference sequence). With V trimmed by 5 bases and J by 1 base, 5 bases remained unmatched. The CDR3 length is 14 residues. The CDR3 sequence: CASSLGQSSYEQYF. DNA for the CDR3: TGTGCCAGCAGCCTGGGACAGAGTTCCTACGAGCAGTACTTC. Together with reference TRBV7-9 and TRBJ2-7, the CDR3 gives the full variable domain: DTGVSQNPRHKITKRGQNVTFRCDPISEHNRLYWYRQTLGQGPEFLTYFQNEAQLEKSRLLSDRFSAERPKGSFSTLEIQRTEQGDSAMYLCASSLGQSSYEQYFGPGTRLTVT.

This clone is a singleton in its sample. The V and J genes are TRBV19 and TRBJ1-1, with D possibly TRBD1 on 6 matching bases. The V gene lost 4 bases and the J gene lost 3 bases, with 12 bases spanning the gap. The CDR3 sequence is 14 residues long. CDR1 and CDR2 from the germline V gene are LNHDA and SQIVND (reference sequence). The CDR3 here is CASSRAGVHTEAFF. Here the CDR3 DNA reads TGTGCCAGTAGTAGAGCAGGGGTGCACACTGAAGCTTTCTTT.

This chain joins TRBV7-8 and TRBJ1-2, with D possibly matching TRBD1 (6 bases). The germline CDR1 and CDR2 sequences are SGHVS and FQNEAQ. V lost 7 bases and J lost 4, with 13 bases in between. The CDR3 is made up of 13 amino acids. The CDR3 coding sequence is TGTGCCAGCACCCTTGGCAGGGGCTATGGCTACACCTTC. It encodes CASTLGRGYGYTF.